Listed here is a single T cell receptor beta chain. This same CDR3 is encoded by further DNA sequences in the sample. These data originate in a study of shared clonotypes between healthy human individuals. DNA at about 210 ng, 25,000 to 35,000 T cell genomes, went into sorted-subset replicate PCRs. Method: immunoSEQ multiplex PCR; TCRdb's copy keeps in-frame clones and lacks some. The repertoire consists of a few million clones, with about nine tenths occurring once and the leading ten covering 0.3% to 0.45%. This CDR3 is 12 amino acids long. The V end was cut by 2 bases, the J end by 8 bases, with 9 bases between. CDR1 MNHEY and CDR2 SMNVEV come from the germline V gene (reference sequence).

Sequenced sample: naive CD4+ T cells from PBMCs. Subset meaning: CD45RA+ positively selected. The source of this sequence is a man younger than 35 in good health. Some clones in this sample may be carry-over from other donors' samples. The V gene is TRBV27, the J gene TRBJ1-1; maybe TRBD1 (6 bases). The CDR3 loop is CASSLTGTEAFF. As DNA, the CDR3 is TGTGCCAGCAGTTTAACCGGGACAGAAGCTTTCTTT.